Listed here are 5 T cell receptor beta chains from one sample, sequenced in a study of cytomegalovirus exposure and HLA in healthy donors. Vbeta (60) and Jbeta (13) primers were used in the PCR. Only in-frame clones appear in the TCRdb table, and some are missing; sequencing was by immunoSEQ multiplex PCR. There are some 200,000 clones in the sample; 70% to 85% occur only once, and 0.58% lies in the top ten. What was sequenced was PBMCs. These receptors were collected from a woman aged 40 to 50 in good health and CMV-seronegative.

The CDR3 spells CAWGLLGDEQFF. The CDR3 nucleotides are TGTGCCTGGGGCCTGCTGGGCGATGAGCAGTTCTTC. The chain joins TRBV30 to TRBJ2-1; D unresolved. Between the trimmed V and J ends, which lost 5 bases and 8 bases, there was a span of 13 bases. The CDR3 is 12 amino acids. CDR1 and CDR2 (germline): GTSNPN, SVGIG (reference sequence). The full variable domain, rest sourced from reference TRBV30 and TRBJ2-1, is SQTIHQWPATLVQPVGSPLSLECTVEGTSNPNLYWYRQAAGRGLQLLFYSVGIGQISSEVPQNLSASRPQDRQFILSSKKLLLSDSGFYLCAWGLLGDEQFFGPGTRLTVL.

The genes are TRBV5-1 and TRBJ1-2, with D maybe TRBD1 (6 bases). From germline, CDR1 is SGHRS and CDR2 YFSETQ. This CDR3 is 12 amino acids long. Trimming shortened V by 0 bases and J by 6 bases, and 6 bases separated the two germline ends. CDR3 sequence: CASSLEGDGYTF. The CDR3 DNA follows: TGCGCCAGCAGCTTGGAGGGGGATGGCTACACCTTC.

The chain carries TRBV19 and TRBJ1-2; 8 bases fit TRBD1. CDR3 length: 14 residues. Germline values: CDR1 LNHDA, CDR2 SQIVND (reference sequence). V shed 6 bases and J 4 bases; nucleotides not matched to a gene: 7. The CDR3 DNA sequence: TGTGCCAGTAGCCTGACAGGGGTTGGCTATGGCTACACCTTC. It translates to CASSLTGVGYGYTF.

In this sample, this clone turned up once. This chain links TRBV9 with TRBJ2-7; TRBD2 is a possible D gene (7 bases). The V end was cut by 0 bases, the J end by 3 bases, with 13 bases between. Germline V gives CDR1 SGDLS, CDR2 YYNGEE. This CDR3 spans 15 amino acids. Written as DNA, the CDR3 is TGTGCCAGCAGCGTAGTGGGGGGGCCTATCTACGAGCAGTACTTC. Amino acids: CASSVVGGPIYEQYF.

CDR3 residues: CASSLEAGHYGYTF. CDR3 in DNA: TGTGCCAGCAGCCTCGAGGCAGGGCACTATGGCTACACCTTC. This sequence joins TRBV14 and TRBJ1-2, with D tentatively TRBD1 (5 bases). This CDR3 has 14 residues. Germline V gives CDR1 SGHDN, CDR2 FVKESK. V gave up 4 bases and J gave up 3 bases, with 12 bases separating them.